The 26 T cell receptor beta chains below all came from one sample that was sequenced in a study of cytomegalovirus exposure and HLA in healthy donors. Generated by immunoSEQ multiplex PCR, the TCRdb table keeps only in-frame clones and is missing some. The sample has approximately 160,000 clones; roughly 90% are singletons. Sequenced sample: PBMCs. The receptors here all came from a man aged 18 to 35 in good health and CMV-seropositive.

The chain uses TRBV5-1 and TRBJ1-3; no firm D call. With 4 bases removed from V and 8 bases from J, the gap between germline ends came to 13 bases. The CDR3 length is 13 residues. Germline V CDR1 and CDR2: SGHRS, YFSETQ. CDR3 nucleotide sequence: TGCGCCAGCAGCATAGGGAGCACCGACACCATATATTTT. Translation: CASSIGSTDTIYF.

This rearrangement joins TRBV11-3 to TRBJ1-2; 7 bases fit TRBD1. The CDR3 consists of 15 residues. The germline CDR1 and CDR2 sequences are SGHNT and YENEEA. After removal of 0 bases from V and 7 bases from J, the junction contained 8 bases not matched to a gene. CDR3 DNA sequence: TGTGCCAGCAGCTTAGACCTCACAGGGGTCAGTGGCTACACCTTC. This encodes CASSLDLTGVSGYTF.

For the CDR3, the DNA is TGTGCCAGCTCAACGAGGGACTCCTACGAGCAGTACTTC. Amino acid sequence: CASSTRDSYEQYF. The chain employs TRBV18 and TRBJ2-7; perhaps TRBD2 as D (5 bases). The germline V and J ends were trimmed by 5 bases and 0 bases, with 8 bases remaining between them. The CDR3 length is 13 residues. Germline V gene lookup returns CDR1 KGHSH and CDR2 LQKENI.

The chain joins TRBV11-3 to TRBJ2-2; weak D call: TRBD1 (5 bases). CDR1 and CDR2 (germline): SGHNT, YENEEA. Trimming took 5 bases from V and 3 from J, leaving 16 bases between them. The CDR3 totals 16 residues. The CDR3 sequence: CASSHRRGYDTGELFF. CDR3 DNA: TGTGCCAGCAGCCACAGAAGGGGCTATGACACCGGGGAGCTGTTTTTT.

V usage is TRBV29-1 and J usage is TRBJ1-3; D remains ambiguous. CDR1 is SQVTM and CDR2 is ANQGSEA in the germline V gene. CDR3 length equals 11 residues. Trimming removed 4 bases at V and 5 bases at J, with 6 bases between. CDR3 nucleotides: TGCAGCGTTGGAGTTAGAAACACCATATATTTT. Translated, it gives CSVGVRNTIYF.

The chain has TRBV7-3 and TRBJ1-3, with D hard to call. Germline V gene lookup returns CDR1 SGHTA and CDR2 FQGTGA. This CDR3 has 16 amino acids. Trimming stripped 3 bases from V and 0 bases from J, with 12 bases between. The CDR3 region is CASSLMHRYSGNTIYF. The CDR3 coding sequence is TGTGCCAGCAGCTTGATGCACAGATACTCTGGAAACACCATATATTTT.

The chain is built from TRBV29-1 and TRBJ1-1; no clear D gene. V was pared by 7 bases and J by 4 bases, with 16 bases between. This CDR3 has 13 residues. Germline V gene sequence: CDR1 SQVTM, CDR2 ANQGSEA. Here the CDR3 DNA reads TGCAGCGCCCGGGTACAAGGCGGCACTGAAGCTTTCTTT. Protein: CSARVQGGTEAFF.

The gene calls are TRBV27 and TRBJ2-7; maybe TRBD2 (5 bases). The CDR3 spans 12 residues. Germline-derived CDR1 and CDR2 are MNHEY and SMNVEV (reference sequence). V was pared by 5 bases and J by 4 bases, with 9 bases between. The CDR3 loop reads CASSPGGYEQYF. CDR3 in DNA: TGTGCCAGCAGTCCGGGCGGGTACGAGCAGTACTTC.

The rearrangement links TRBV18 to TRBJ2-7, with D possibly TRBD1 on 6 matching bases. V lost 6 bases to trimming and J lost 2 bases, with 20 bases between them. This CDR3 has 16 residues. Per germline, CDR1 KGHSH and CDR2 LQKENI. The CDR3 loop reads CASSPDQGSRTYEQYF. The DNA for the CDR3 is TGTGCCAGCTCCCCAGACCAGGGGAGTAGGACCTACGAGCAGTACTTC. Full variable domain (outside the CDR3, taken from reference TRBV18 and TRBJ2-7): NAGVMQNPRHLVRRRGQEARLRCSPMKGHSHVYWYRQLPEEGLKFMVYLQKENIIDESGMPKERFSAEFPKEGPSILRIQQVVRGDSAAYFCASSPDQGSRTYEQYFGPGTRLTVT.

V and J are TRBV7-2 and TRBJ2-4; TRBD1 aligns across 7 bases. V lost 0 bases to trimming and J lost 8 bases; unmatched junction nucleotides: 4. CDR1 and CDR2 (germline): SGHTA, FQGNSA. CDR3 length: 14 residues. The CDR3 reads CASSLAQGMDIQYF. The CDR3 DNA is TGTGCCAGCAGCTTAGCACAGGGGATGGACATTCAGTACTTC.

This chain links TRBV13 with TRBJ2-1; D uncertain. Per the germline V gene, CDR1 is PRHDT and CDR2 is FYEKMQ (reference sequence). V was trimmed by 1 base and J by 4 bases, leaving 5 bases between them. CDR3 length: 13 residues. The chain's CDR3 is CASSLALYNEQFF. CDR3 nucleotides: TGTGCCAGCAGCTTAGCCCTTTACAATGAGCAGTTCTTC.

The chain links TRBV10-3 to TRBJ2-4; 9 bases line up with TRBD2. The germline gives CDR1 ENHRY, CDR2 SYGVKD. V shed 4 bases, J shed 10 bases, and the junction held 14 bases outside the gene matches. The CDR3 contains 16 residues. The CDR3 region has the DNA TGTGCCATCAGTGTTAACCACGTTAGCGGGAGTCCTATTCAGTACTTC. Protein: CAISVNHVSGSPIQYF.

The CDR3 nucleotides are TGTGCCAGCAGTTTTCGAGGGGCGGGGTATGGCTACACCTTC. It yields the protein CASSFRGAGYGYTF. The chain couples TRBV27 to TRBJ1-2; D perhaps matches TRBD1 (5 bases). Germline lookup yields CDR1 MNHEY and CDR2 SMNVEV (reference sequence). CDR3 size: 14 residues. V shed 3 bases and J shed 5 bases, with 13 bases lying between them.

This sequence joins TRBV29-1 and TRBJ2-5; 7 bases map to TRBD2. Germline V lookup: CDR1 SQVTM, CDR2 ANQGSEA. V lost 4 bases and J lost 4; bases outside the gene matches: 6. The CDR3 runs 13 residues. The CDR3 loop is CSVGEGLRETQYF. CDR3 nucleotides: TGCAGCGTTGGGGAGGGCTTGCGAGAGACCCAGTACTTC. The full variable domain, completed using reference TRBV29-1 and TRBJ2-5, is SAVISQKPSRDICQRGTSLTIQCQVDSQVTMMFWYRQQPGQSLTLIATANQGSEATYESGFVIDKFPISRPNLTFSTLTVSNMSPEDSSIYLCSVGEGLRETQYFGPGTRLLVL.

V and J are TRBV5-1 and TRBJ2-7; 7 bases fit TRBD1. Germline assignment: CDR1 SGHRS and CDR2 YFSETQ. V gave up 1 base and J gave up 5 bases; unmatched junction bases: 12. The CDR3 contains 16 residues. The CDR3 spells CASSLLGGGSVHEQYF. DNA for the CDR3: TGCGCCAGCAGCTTGCTAGGGGGCGGCAGCGTCCACGAGCAGTACTTC.

The rearrangement joins TRBV7-6 to TRBJ2-3; D might be TRBD2 (6 bases). Per the germline V gene, CDR1 is SGHVS and CDR2 is FNYEAQ. This CDR3 spans 15 amino acids. V was cut by 5 bases and J by 2 bases, with 14 bases left in between. DNA for the CDR3: TGTGCCAGCAGCATACCGGGACTCACCACAGATACGCAGTATTTT. This gives the protein CASSIPGLTTDTQYF.

The chain carries TRBV28 and TRBJ1-1; D gene uncertain. The ends were cut back, 6 bases at V and 4 bases at J, with 18 bases in the middle. The germline gives CDR1 MDHEN, CDR2 SYDVKM. The CDR3 extends over 15 amino acids. The CDR3 is CASRLPAGPATEAFF. The CDR3 DNA sequence: TGTGCCAGCAGGCTCCCTGCTGGGCCCGCCACTGAAGCTTTCTTT.

This clone was seen just once. The chain recombines TRBV28 with TRBJ1-3; 7 bases fit TRBD1. With V trimmed by 1 base and J by 0 bases, 3 bases remained unmatched. The CDR3 contains 16 residues. CDR1 and CDR2 (germline): MDHEN, SYDVKM. CDR3 region: CASSLYQGGSGNTIYF. The DNA for the CDR3 is TGTGCCAGCAGTTTATACCAGGGGGGCTCTGGAAACACCATATATTTT.

The chain couples TRBV6-1 to TRBJ2-1; 8 bases agree with TRBD2. The germline CDR1 and CDR2 sequences are MNHNS and SASEGT. Trimming cost V 3 bases and J 2 bases; bases outside gene matches: 12. The CDR3 covers 18 residues. In nucleotides, the CDR3 is TGTGCCAGCAGTGATACTCCTCTAGCGGGCCGGCCCTACAATGAGCAGTTCTTC. Its translation is CASSDTPLAGRPYNEQFF.

The genes are TRBV30 and TRBJ1-1; unclear D gene. V lost 2 bases and J lost 2, with 9 bases in between. Germline values: CDR1 GTSNPN, CDR2 SVGIG (reference sequence). CDR3 length: 13 amino acids. The CDR3 DNA is TGTGCCTGGAGTCCCACTATAAACACTGAAGCTTTCTTT. Amino acid sequence: CAWSPTINTEAFF. The full variable domain, completed using reference TRBV30 and TRBJ1-1, is SQTIHQWPATLVQPVGSPLSLECTVEGTSNPNLYWYRQAAGRGLQLLFYSVGIGQISSEVPQNLSASRPQDRQFILSSKKLLLSDSGFYLCAWSPTINTEAFFGQGTRLTVV.

The V call is TRBV6-1, the J call TRBJ1-2; 7 bases line up with TRBD1. The CDR3 loop spans 15 amino acids. The V segment lost 3 bases and the J segment 3 bases; nucleotides outside the gene matches: 7. Germline assignment: CDR1 MNHNS and CDR2 SASEGT. The CDR3 region is CASSDPPTGHYGYTF. The CDR3 region has the DNA TGTGCCAGCAGTGACCCCCCGACAGGGCACTATGGCTACACCTTC.

The V and J genes are TRBV5-4 and TRBJ2-3; possibly TRBD1 for D (5 bases). Trimming removed 6 bases from V and 6 bases from J, with 20 bases in between. The CDR3 is 15 amino acids. CDR1 and CDR2 from the germline V gene are SGHNT and YYREEE (reference sequence). The CDR3 region has the DNA TGTGCCAGCATCAATCCGGCCCAAGGGGCCGATACGCAGTATTTT. As protein: CASINPAQGADTQYF.

The chain couples TRBV7-9 to TRBJ2-7, with 8 bases lining up with TRBD2. The V gene's germline CDR1 is SEHNR and CDR2 FQNEAQ (reference sequence). The trim removed 2 bases at V and 0 bases at J, leaving 12 bases unmatched. The CDR3 length is 18 residues. The CDR3, as DNA: TGTGCCAGCAGCTTAAAAGTCCGGCTAGCGGGTACCTCCTACGAGCAGTACTTC. Translated: CASSLKVRLAGTSYEQYF.

The CDR3 coding sequence is TGTGCCAGCGGAGCGGGAGTAGGGGAGACCCAGTACTTC. Its protein is CASGAGVGETQYF. The chain links TRBV7-3 to TRBJ2-5; 8 bases match TRBD2. The V segment lost 8 bases and the J segment 5 bases; nucleotides outside the gene matches: 7. The length of the CDR3 is 13 residues. Per the germline V gene, CDR1 is SGHTA and CDR2 is FQGTGA.

The V gene is TRBV5-1, the J gene TRBJ2-1; 9 bases map to TRBD2. The length of the CDR3 is 15 residues. Trimming at V came to 6 bases and at J to 1 base, leaving 5 bases not matched to a gene. Germline V gene lookup returns CDR1 SGHRS and CDR2 YFSETQ. CDR3 in DNA: TGCGCCAGCAAAAAAGCGGGAGGTTCCTACAATGAGCAGTTCTTC. This translates into CASKKAGGSYNEQFF. The full variable domain, completed using reference TRBV5-1 and TRBJ2-1, is KAGVTQTPRYLIKTRGQQVTLSCSPISGHRSVSWYQQTPGQGLQFLFEYFSETQRNKGNFPGRFSGRQFSNSRSEMNVSTLELGDSALYLCASKKAGGSYNEQFFGPGTRLTVL.

V gene TRBV2 combines with J gene TRBJ2-7; 9 bases match TRBD1. V was pared by 6 bases and J by 2 bases, with 5 bases of the junction left unmatched. CDR1 and CDR2 (germline): SNHLY, FYNNEI. The CDR3 has 14 amino acids. The CDR3 nucleotides read TGTGCCAGCAGCGAGGACAGGGGACCCTACGAGCAGTACTTC. Translating it yields CASSEDRGPYEQYF.